The 12 T cell receptor beta chains reported below all come from one sample, sequenced in a study of T cells after yellow fever vaccination. TCRdb reprocessed the 5' RACE reads via MiXCR and lists one record per CDR3 protein. The sample shows over 250,000 distinct CDR3 sequences, around 5.3% of them seen only once. This sample comprised CD4+ T cells sorted from PBMCs, obtained on the day of the yellow fever booster vaccination. These receptors all come from a young man who received the YFV17D yellow fever vaccine.

The chain recombines TRBV5-1 with TRBJ2-5; 7 bases align to TRBD2. The V and J ends lost 4 bases and 0 bases, in that order; junction bases with no gene match: 9. The germline gives CDR1 SGHRS, CDR2 YFSETQ. The length of the CDR3 is 16 residues. The CDR3 spells CASSRSPLANQETQYF. DNA of the CDR3: TGCGCCAGCAGCCGTTCCCCACTAGCGAACCAAGAGACCCAGTACTTC.

This clonotype was seen repeatedly, ten times or more. The rearrangement links TRBV24-1 to TRBJ2-2, with D tentatively TRBD1 (5 bases). With 3 bases removed from V and 6 bases from J, the gap between germline ends came to 13 bases. This CDR3 has 15 residues. The V gene's germline CDR1 is KGHDR and CDR2 SFDVKD. CDR3 in amino acids: CATSDPGMGSGELFF. The CDR3 coding sequence is TGTGCCACCAGTGATCCAGGGATGGGGTCCGGGGAGCTGTTTTTT.

There are many counts of this clonotype. The J gene is TRBJ2-5, the V gene TRBV6-6; TRBD2 might be the D (6 bases). The CDR3 runs 15 residues. Germline V lookup: CDR1 MNHNY, CDR2 SVGAGI (reference sequence). Trimming left V 10 bases short and J 5 bases short, with 23 bases between. Written as DNA, the CDR3 is TGTGCCACCCGCCGACGCGGGGCCTCCGCGGAGACCCAGTACTTC. Protein: CATRRRGASAETQYF.

This sequence joins TRBV21-1 and TRBJ1-5; TRBD1, the table's D call, was not compared with the DNA. TRBV21-1 is classified as a pseudogene. This CDR3 has 18 residues. CDR3 protein: CASSRPGQGAMSNQPQHF. For the CDR3, the DNA is TGTGCCAGCAGCAGACCGGGACAGGGGGCTATGAGCAATCAGCCCCAGCATTTT.

The chain employs TRBV20-1 and TRBJ2-6; 8 positions agree with TRBD2. CDR1 is DFQATT, CDR2 SNEGSKA, per germline (reference sequence). J gave up 4 bases and V 3 bases, and 2 bases lay outside the gene matches. CDR3 size: 14 residues. Written as DNA, the CDR3 is TGCAGTGCTAGGAGCGGGGGAGGGGCCAACGTCCTGACTTTC. Encoded protein: CSARSGGGANVLTF.

This rearrangement joins TRBV20-1 to TRBJ1-5, with D uncertain. V was trimmed by 4 bases and J by 4 bases, leaving 11 bases between them. CDR3 length equals 13 residues. Germline CDR1 DFQATT, CDR2 SNEGSKA (reference sequence). The CDR3 sequence: CSAIREPNQPQHF. In nucleotides, the CDR3 is TGCAGTGCTATTCGGGAGCCAAATCAGCCCCAGCATTTT.

This clonotype was seen repeatedly, ten times or more. The chain joins TRBV7-9 to TRBJ2-3; a weak D match, TRBD2 (6 bases). Trimming cost V 5 bases and J 10 bases, with 19 bases left between them. This CDR3 is 14 amino acids long. Germline values: CDR1 SEHNR, CDR2 FQNEAQ (reference sequence). CDR3: CASSLRETGEAQYF. The CDR3 DNA is TGTGCCAGCAGCCTTCGAGAGACGGGAGAGGCGCAGTATTTT.

The chain recombines TRBV12-3 or TRBV12-4 with TRBJ2-1; D call uncertain. The CDR3 is 12 amino acids. V dropped 5 bases and J dropped 9 bases, with 11 bases sitting between them. The CDR3 spells CASSHRLGEQFF. In nucleotides, the CDR3 is TGTGCCAGCAGTCACCGTTTGGGTGAGCAGTTCTTC.

This clonotype has more than one count but fewer than ten. The V call is TRBV5-4, the J call TRBJ1-1, with D hard to call. Germline V CDR1 and CDR2: SGHNT, YYREEE (reference sequence). Trimming stripped 5 bases from V and 2 bases from J, with 13 bases between. This CDR3 spans 14 amino acids. DNA of the CDR3: TGTGCCAGCAGTGCTCAGGCCCTAAACACTGAAGCTTTCTTT. It specifies CASSAQALNTEAFF. Full variable domain (outside the CDR3, taken from reference TRBV5-4 and TRBJ1-1): ETGVTQSPTHLIKTRGQQVTLRCSSQSGHNTVSWYQQALGQGPQFIFQYYREEENGRGNFPPRFSGLQFPNYSSELNVNALELDDSALYLCASSAQALNTEAFFGQGTRLTVV.

The table lists this clonotype with many counts. Here the CDR3 reads CASSLLAGGGTDTQYF. The DNA for the CDR3 is TGTGCCAGCAGCTTACTAGCGGGGGGAGGAACAGATACGCAGTATTTT. V usage is TRBV11-2 and J usage is TRBJ2-3; 11 bases agree with TRBD2. The CDR3 sequence is 16 residues long. Germline loops: CDR1 SGHAT, CDR2 FQNNGV. V lost 2 bases and J lost 3; bases outside the gene matches: 4.

For the CDR3, the DNA is TGTGCCTGGAGTCAGCGGGCCACAGATACGCAGTATTTT. It specifies CAWSQRATDTQYF. The chain combines TRBV30 with TRBJ2-3; D is possibly TRBD2 (6 bases). V was shortened by 2 bases and J by 2 bases, with 8 bases between the two germline ends. This CDR3 comprises 13 residues. Germline-derived CDR1 and CDR2 are GTSNPN and SVGIG (reference sequence).

The rearrangement links TRBV20-1 to TRBJ1-2; D unclear. Trimming pared 0 bases from V and 1 base from J, leaving 12 bases between. Germline lookup yields CDR1 DFQATT and CDR2 SNEGSKA (reference sequence). CDR3 length: 15 amino acids. The CDR3 sequence: CSARDTTGINYGYTF. The DNA for the CDR3 is TGCAGTGCTAGAGATACAACCGGGATTAACTATGGCTACACCTTC.